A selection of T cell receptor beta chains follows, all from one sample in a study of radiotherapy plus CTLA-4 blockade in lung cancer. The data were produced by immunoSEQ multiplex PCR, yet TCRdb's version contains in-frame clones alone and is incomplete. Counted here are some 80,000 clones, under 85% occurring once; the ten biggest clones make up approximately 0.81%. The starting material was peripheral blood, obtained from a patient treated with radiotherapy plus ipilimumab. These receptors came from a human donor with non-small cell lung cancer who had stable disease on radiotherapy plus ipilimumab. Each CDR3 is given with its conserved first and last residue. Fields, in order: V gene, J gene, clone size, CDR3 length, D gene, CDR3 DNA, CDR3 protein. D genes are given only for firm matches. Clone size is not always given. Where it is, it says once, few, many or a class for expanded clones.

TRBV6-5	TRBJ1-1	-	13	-	TGTGCCAGCATATTTACGGGGAACACTGAAGCTTTCTTT	CASIFTGNTEAFF
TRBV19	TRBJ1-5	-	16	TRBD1	TGTGCCAGTAGTCCGGGACAGGGCAAAGGGAATCAGCCCCAGCATTTT	CASSPGQGKGNQPQHF
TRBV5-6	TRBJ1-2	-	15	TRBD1	TGTGCCAGCAGCCTAACAGGGGGCGTTGACTATGGCTACACCTTC	CASSLTGGVDYGYTF
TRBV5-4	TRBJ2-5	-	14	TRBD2	TGTGCCAGCAGCTCCATAGCGGGGGGGGAGACCCAGTACTTC	CASSSIAGGETQYF
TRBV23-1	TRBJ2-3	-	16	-	TGCGCCAGCAGTCAATCGAGGGCAGGGGAAACAGATACGCAGTATTTT	CASSQSRAGETDTQYF
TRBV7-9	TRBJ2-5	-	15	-	TGTGCCAGCAGCCTCCAGGTTCGGGGGCAAGAGACCCAGTACTTC	CASSLQVRGQETQYF
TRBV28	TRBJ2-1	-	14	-	TGTGCCAGCAGAACCTTACGGGGCTACAATGAGCAGTTCTTC	CASRTLRGYNEQFF
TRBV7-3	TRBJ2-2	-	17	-	TGTGCCAGCAGCCCTAACGGAGGACACGCGAACACCGGGGAGCTGTTTTTT	CASSPNGGHANTGELFF
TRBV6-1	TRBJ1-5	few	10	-	TGTGCCAGCGAGAACGGGCCCCAGCATTTT	CASENGPQHF
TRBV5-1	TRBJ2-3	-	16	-	TGCGCCAGCAGCTTGGCCGGGCGTGTGGGGACAGATACGCAGTATTTT	CASSLAGRVGTDTQYF
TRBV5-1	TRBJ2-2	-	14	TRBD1	TGCGCCATCAGGGACAGGGGAGACACCGGGGAGCTGTTTTTT	CAIRDRGDTGELFF
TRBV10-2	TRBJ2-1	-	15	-	TGCGCCAGCAGTGAATGGCGGAGCTCCTACAATGAGCAGTTCTTC	CASSEWRSSYNEQFF
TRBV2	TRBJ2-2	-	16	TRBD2	TGTGCCAGCAGGCTAGGACTAGCGGGGACGACCGGGGAGCTGTTTTTT	CASRLGLAGTTGELFF
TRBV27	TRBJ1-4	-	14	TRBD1	TGTGCCAGCAGTGACAGGGGTGGATTTGAAAAACTGTTTTTT	CASSDRGGFEKLFF
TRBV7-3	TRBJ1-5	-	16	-	TGTGCCAGCAGCCCAATCAGGACTCATAGCAATCAGCCCCAGCATTTT	CASSPIRTHSNQPQHF
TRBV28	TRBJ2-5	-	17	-	TGTGCCAGCAGTTTCCGGGTGCCGCGGAGGAACCAAGAGACCCAGTACTTC	CASSFRVPRRNQETQYF
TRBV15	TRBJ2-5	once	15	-	TGTGCCACCAGCAGAGGGTGGGGGGCGTCGGAGACCCAGTACTTC	CATSRGWGASETQYF
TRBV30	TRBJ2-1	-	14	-	TGTGCCTGGAGGGCAGGGTTGGGGGTCAATGAGCAGTTCTTC	CAWRAGLGVNEQFF
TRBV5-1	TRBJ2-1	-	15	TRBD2	TGCGCCAGCAGACCCTCCGGGACTAACTACAATGAGCAGTTCTTC	CASRPSGTNYNEQFF
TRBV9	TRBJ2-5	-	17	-	TGTGCCAGCAGCGCGGGACCCGGGGTCGGGTGGCAAGAGACCCAGTACTTC	CASSAGPGVGWQETQYF
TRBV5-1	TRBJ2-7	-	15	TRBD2	TGCGCCAGCAGCTTGGGGCTAGCGGGAACCTACGAGCAGTACTTC	CASSLGLAGTYEQYF
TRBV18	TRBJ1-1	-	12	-	TGTGCCAGCTCTCCGGGGAACACTGAAGCTTTCTTT	CASSPGNTEAFF
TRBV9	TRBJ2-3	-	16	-	TGTGCCAGCAGCCCCTTACAGGGGGGGGGCACAGATACGCAGTATTTT	CASSPLQGGGTDTQYF
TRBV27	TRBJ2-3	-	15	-	TGTGCCAGCAGTCAGATGGCTTCTAGCACAGATACGCAGTATTTT	CASSQMASSTDTQYF
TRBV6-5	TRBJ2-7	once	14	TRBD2	TGTGCCACTCGAATGCTAGCGGCTCCCTACGAGCAGTACTTC	CATRMLAAPYEQYF
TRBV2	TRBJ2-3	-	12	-	TGTGCCAGCAGTGCCGTCACAGATACGCAGTATTTT	CASSAVTDTQYF
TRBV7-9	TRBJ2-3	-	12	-	TGTGCCAGCGTGGGGGGCACAGATACGCAGTATTTT	CASVGGTDTQYF
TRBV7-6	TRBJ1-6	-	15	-	TGTGCCAGCAGCTTAGTTTCAGGGACCAATTCACCCCTCCACTTT	CASSLVSGTNSPLHF
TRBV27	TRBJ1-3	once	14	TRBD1	TGTGCCGATGGGGACAGGGGCGCAGGAAACACCATATATTTT	CADGDRGAGNTIYF
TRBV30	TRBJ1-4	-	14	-	TGTGCCTGGAGTGTCCCGGGGTTTAATGAAAAACTGTTTTTT	CAWSVPGFNEKLFF
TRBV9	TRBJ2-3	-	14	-	TGTGCCAGCAGCGTAGAGATGGACTCAGATACGCAGTATTTT	CASSVEMDSDTQYF
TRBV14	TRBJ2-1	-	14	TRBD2	TGTGCCAGCAGCCAGTTCGGAGCGGGAGAGGAGCAGTTCTTC	CASSQFGAGEEQFF
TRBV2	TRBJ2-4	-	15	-	TGTGCCAGCAGTGAAGATCAAGCAGCCAAAAACATTCAGTACTTC	CASSEDQAAKNIQYF
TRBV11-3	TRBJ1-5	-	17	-	TGTGCCAGCAGCTTAGATCTTCCAGGGTGGAGCAATCAGCCCCAGCATTTT	CASSLDLPGWSNQPQHF
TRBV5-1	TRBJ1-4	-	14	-	TGCGCCAGCAGCCCGGACAATCCTAATGAAAAACTGTTTTTT	CASSPDNPNEKLFF
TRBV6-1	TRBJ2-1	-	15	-	TGTGCCAGCACCGGAGGCGCAGCTCGCGGCGGTGAGCAGTTCTTC	CASTGGAARGGEQFF
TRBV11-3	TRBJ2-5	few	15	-	TGTGCCAGCAGCTTAGATTCTAGCAGGGAAGGGGACCAGTACTTC	CASSLDSSREGDQYF
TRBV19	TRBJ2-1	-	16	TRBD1	TGTGCCAGTAGTCGGCCCCGGGACAGGGGCTACAATGAGCAGTTCTTC	CASSRPRDRGYNEQFF
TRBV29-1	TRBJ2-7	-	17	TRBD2	TGCAGCGTCTTAGGACTAGCGGGAACTTCATCCTCCTACGAGCAGTACTTC	CSVLGLAGTSSSYEQYF
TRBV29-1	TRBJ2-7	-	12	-	TGCAGTGTTACCTCGATTTCCTACGAGCAGTACTTC	CSVTSISYEQYF
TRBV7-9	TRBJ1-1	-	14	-	TGTGCCAGCAGCCCTACAGGGTTCGGCACTGAAGCTTTCTTT	CASSPTGFGTEAFF
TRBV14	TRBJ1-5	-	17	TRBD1	TGTGCCAGCAGCCAAGAGAGGGGACAGGGAAGAGTTCAGCCCCAGCATTTT	CASSQERGQGRVQPQHF
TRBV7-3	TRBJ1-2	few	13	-	TGTGCCAGCAGCCCCAGGGTAGGCTATGGCTACACCTTC	CASSPRVGYGYTF
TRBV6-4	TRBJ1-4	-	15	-	TGTGCCAGCAGTGACTCGCATGGGACTAATGAAAAACTGTTTTTT	CASSDSHGTNEKLFF
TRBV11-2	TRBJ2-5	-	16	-	TGTGCCAGCAGCTTGGGGGCGGGCCTCAACCAAGAGACCCAGTACTTC	CASSLGAGLNQETQYF
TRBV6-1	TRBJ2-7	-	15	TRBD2	TGTGCCAGCAGAGCTCAGGCTAGCGGGGTCTACGAGCAGTACTTC	CASRAQASGVYEQYF
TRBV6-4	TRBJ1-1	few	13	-	TGTGCCAGCAGTGCAGGCATGAACACTGAAGCTTTCTTT	CASSAGMNTEAFF
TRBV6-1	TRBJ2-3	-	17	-	TGTGCCAGCAGTGAAGCGCTAATTTTGGTTGGGCGGGGCGCGCAGTATTTT	CASSEALILVGRGAQYF
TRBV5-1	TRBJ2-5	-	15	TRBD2	TGCGCCAGCAGCCCCGTTAGCGGGGGGCAAGAGACCCAGTACTTC	CASSPVSGGQETQYF
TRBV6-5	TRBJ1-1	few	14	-	TGTGCCAGCAGTGAGCGACAGGTTAACACTGAAGCTTTCTTT	CASSERQVNTEAFF
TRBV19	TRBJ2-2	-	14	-	TGTGCCAGTAGTATGGGGGTAGGGACCGGGGAGCTGTTTTTT	CASSMGVGTGELFF
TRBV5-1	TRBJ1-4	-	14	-	TGCGCCAGCAGCTTGAAGGGGGGCGATGAAAAACTGTTTTTT	CASSLKGGDEKLFF
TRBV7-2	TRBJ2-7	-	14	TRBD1	TGTGCCAGCAGCTCCCGGGACAGGGGCCACGAGCAGTACTTC	CASSSRDRGHEQYF
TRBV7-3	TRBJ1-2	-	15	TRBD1	TGTGCCAGCAGCTTAACGGCAGGGGGCGGCTATGGCTACACCTTC	CASSLTAGGGYGYTF
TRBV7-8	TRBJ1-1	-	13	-	TGTGCCAGCAGGCGAGGGATGAACACTGAAGCTTTCTTT	CASRRGMNTEAFF
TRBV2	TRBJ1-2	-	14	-	TGTGCCAGCAGTGAGGGGGGAACTAACTATGGCTACACCTTC	CASSEGGTNYGYTF